The 13 T cell receptor beta chains given below trace back to one sample, sequenced in a study of cytotoxic CD8 clonotypes in ibrutinib-treated CLL. Clones were read by immunoSEQ multiplex PCR, and TCRdb kept only the in-frame ones, dropping some. The data show roughly 330,000 clones, 67% seen once. The starting material was PBMCs, obtained after 36 months of ibrutinib treatment. These receptors all come from a human donor with chronic lymphocytic leukemia.

The chain combines TRBV7-9 with TRBJ2-1; D gene ambiguous. With 5 bases removed from V and 7 bases from J, the gap between germline ends came to 9 bases. This CDR3 contains 12 residues. The germline gives CDR1 SEHNR, CDR2 FQNEAQ (reference sequence). CDR3 nucleotide sequence: TGTGCCAGCAGCCAAAGCCTAAATGAGCAGTTCTTC. Translating it yields CASSQSLNEQFF. Full variable domain (outside the CDR3, taken from reference TRBV7-9 and TRBJ2-1): DTGVSQNPRHKITKRGQNVTFRCDPISEHNRLYWYRQTLGQGPEFLTYFQNEAQLEKSRLLSDRFSAERPKGSFSTLEIQRTEQGDSAMYLCASSQSLNEQFFGPGTRLTVL.

This chain joins TRBV7-2 and TRBJ2-7; the match to TRBD2 covers 12 bases. The CDR3 contains 15 residues. After removal of 5 bases from V and 7 bases from J, the junction contained 9 bases not matched to a gene. Germline V gene sequence: CDR1 SGHTA, CDR2 FQGNSA. In DNA, the CDR3 is TGTGCCAGCAGCACGCCTAGCGGGAGGGCGAGGGAGCAGTACTTC. Its translation: CASSTPSGRAREQYF.

This clone was picked up one time. The chain couples TRBV7-9 to TRBJ1-2; no firm D call. V was clipped by 3 bases and J by 10 bases, with 18 bases between them. Germline V gene sequence: CDR1 SEHNR, CDR2 FQNEAQ (reference sequence). The CDR3 extends over 14 amino acids. The CDR3 region has the DNA TGTGCCAGCAGCTTTGGAGGGAATGGCATTGTCTACACCTTC. Its protein product is CASSFGGNGIVYTF.

This clone was recorded a few times. CDR3: CASRQTGISNYGYTF. The CDR3 DNA is TGTGCCAGCAGACAGACAGGGATCTCTAACTATGGCTACACCTTC. V and J are TRBV5-4 and TRBJ1-2; TRBD1 aligns across 7 bases. V was clipped by 5 bases and J by 0 bases; unmatched bases: 7. Germline assignment: CDR1 SGHNT and CDR2 YYREEE (reference sequence). This CDR3 contains 15 residues.

The chain combines TRBV5-3 with TRBJ2-3, with D hard to call. TRBV5-3 is flagged as an ORF with uncertain function. V was cut by 7 bases and J by 5 bases, with 14 bases left in between. This CDR3 is 13 amino acids long. The CDR3 DNA reads as TGTGCCAGACGGCCAGACGTATTAGATACGCAGTATTTT. Translating it yields CARRPDVLDTQYF.

The chain recombines TRBV7-9 with TRBJ2-7, with D perhaps TRBD1 (6 bases). The CDR3 is 14 residues long. CDR1 and CDR2 from the germline V gene are SEHNR and FQNEAQ (reference sequence). V lost 1 base and J lost 3, with 10 bases in between. The CDR3 reads CASSLVLGGYEQYF. Written as DNA, the CDR3 is TGTGCCAGCAGCTTAGTTCTAGGGGGCTACGAGCAGTACTTC.

The CDR3 is CASSSWTKNTEAFF. The CDR3 DNA reads as TGCGCCAGCAGCTCCTGGACGAAGAACACTGAAGCTTTCTTT. The rearrangement uses TRBV4-1 and TRBJ1-1; no reliable D call. Trimming shortened V by 5 bases and J by 1 base, and 11 bases separated the two germline ends. The germline CDR1 and CDR2 sequences are MGHRA and YSYEKL. CDR3 length: 14 amino acids.

The gene calls are TRBV27 and TRBJ1-1; 9 positions agree with TRBD1. The junction had 12 bases not matched to a gene; V was cut back by 6 bases and J by 4 bases. This CDR3 contains 16 residues. Germline V gene lookup returns CDR1 MNHEY and CDR2 SMNVEV (reference sequence). Written as DNA, the CDR3 is TGTGCCAGCAGACGTAGTTCAACAGGGGGCGGCACTGAAGCTTTCTTT. Encoded protein: CASRRSSTGGGTEAFF.

This rearrangement joins TRBV29-1 to TRBJ1-3; 7 bases align to TRBD1. V dropped 0 bases and J dropped 0; count of bases not matched to a gene: 8. CDR3 length equals 17 residues. Germline lookup yields CDR1 SQVTM and CDR2 ANQGSEA. CDR3 region: CSVEDWDSGFSGNTIYF. The CDR3, as DNA: TGCAGCGTTGAAGATTGGGACAGCGGGTTCTCTGGAAACACCATATATTTT.

This clone was observed at least ten times. The chain uses TRBV10-2 and TRBJ2-1; the match to TRBD2 covers 7 bases. The CDR3 contains 12 residues. Germline V gene data show CDR1 as WSHSY and CDR2 as SAAADI. The V segment lost 5 bases and the J segment 10 bases; nucleotides outside the gene matches: 5. The CDR3 loop is CASSFGGSEQFF. The CDR3 DNA sequence: TGCGCCAGCAGTTTCGGGGGGAGCGAGCAGTTCTTC.

V usage is TRBV28 and J usage is TRBJ2-7; possibly TRBD1 or TRBD2 for D (5 bases each). The CDR3 consists of 14 residues. From germline, CDR1 is MDHEN and CDR2 SYDVKM. V shed 2 bases and J shed 5 bases, with 13 bases lying between them. The CDR3 loop reads CASSLAGSSDEQYF. The DNA for the CDR3 is TGTGCCAGCAGTTTAGCAGGGAGTAGCGACGAGCAGTACTTC.

The rearrangement links TRBV5-1 to TRBJ1-2, with D tentatively TRBD1 (6 bases). The V end lost 0 bases, the J end lost 1 base, and 13 bases lay between the germline ends. Germline lookup yields CDR1 SGHRS and CDR2 YFSETQ. The CDR3 has 16 residues. Here the CDR3 reads CASSLETGRNNYGYTF. The CDR3 nucleotides read TGCGCCAGCAGCTTGGAGACAGGCCGTAATAACTATGGCTACACCTTC.

This chain connects TRBV15 to TRBJ2-1, with D maybe TRBD2 (5 bases). The CDR3 consists of 15 residues. Germline V gene lookup returns CDR1 LNHNV and CDR2 YYDKDF (reference sequence). V was pared by 4 bases and J by 1 base, with 11 bases between. In nucleotides, the CDR3 is TGTGCCACCAGCAAGGAGCGGACTTCCTACAATGAGCAGTTCTTC. It is translated as CATSKERTSYNEQFF.